This T cell receptor (beta chain) was observed in a study of ipilimumab plus nivolumab after autologous stem cell transplantation. The overall study: Patients received a median of about five ipilimumab and roughly eight nivolumab doses.

The CDR3 runs 12 residues. The germline CDR1 and CDR2 sequences are LNHDA and SQIVND (reference sequence). Trimming stripped 9 bases from V and 0 bases from J, with 7 bases between. The assay was immunoSEQ multiplex PCR, and TCRdb's table has in-frame clones only and misses some. The repertoire holds over 80,000 clones, with 83% as singletons. This clone has only one observation. Through week 26, nivolumab 3 mg/kg IV was given weeks 1, 4, 7, 10, then biweekly. The receptor's source is a male donor with diffuse large B-cell lymphoma. The specimen comprised PBMCs, sampled in a trial of ipilimumab plus nivolumab as post-transplant consolidation. J is TRBJ2-3 and V is TRBV19, with D hard to call. CDR3: CASRGSTDTQYF. The CDR3 DNA is TGTGCCAGCCGAGGTAGCACAGATACGCAGTATTTT. The full variable domain, its missing parts supplied by reference TRBV19 and TRBJ2-3, is DGGITQSPKYLFRKEGQNVTLSCEQNLNHDAMYWYRQDPGQGLRLIYYSQIVNDFQKGDIAEGYSVSREKKESFPLTVTSAQKNPTAFYLCASRGSTDTQYFGPGTRLTVL.